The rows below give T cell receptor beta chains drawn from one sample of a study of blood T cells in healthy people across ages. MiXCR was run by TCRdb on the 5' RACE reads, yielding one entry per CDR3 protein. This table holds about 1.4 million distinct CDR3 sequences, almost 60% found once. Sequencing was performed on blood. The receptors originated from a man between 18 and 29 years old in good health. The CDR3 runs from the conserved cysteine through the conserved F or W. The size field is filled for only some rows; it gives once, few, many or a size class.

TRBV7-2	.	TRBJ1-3	CASSSGDPFSGNTIYF
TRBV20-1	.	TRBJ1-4	CSAPGRRDSLGKLFF
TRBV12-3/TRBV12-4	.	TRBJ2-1	CASSPGTSGRQQFF
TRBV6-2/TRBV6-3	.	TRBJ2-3	CASSRGSLADTDTQYF
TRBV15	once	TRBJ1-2	CATSGGQGGYGYTF
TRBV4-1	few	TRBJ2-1	CASSLGGWGSQDEQFF
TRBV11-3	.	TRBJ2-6	CASSLVPRPGANVLTF
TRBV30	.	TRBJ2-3	CAWRRARTQYF
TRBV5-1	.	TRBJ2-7	CASSDPSGRSSYEQYF
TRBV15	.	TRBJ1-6	CATSPRGPWNSPLHF
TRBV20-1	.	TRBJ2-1	CSARLTSGVYNEQFF
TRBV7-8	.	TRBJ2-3	CASSQLTSGRGDTQYF
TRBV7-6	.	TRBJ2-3	CASSELTDTQYF
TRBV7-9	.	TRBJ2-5	CASSLVVGTGDRQYF
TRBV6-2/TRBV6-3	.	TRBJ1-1	CASSYLQGANTEAFF
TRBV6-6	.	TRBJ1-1	CASSYTRGGRAEAFF
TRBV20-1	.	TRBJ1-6	CSASAGGRNSPLHF
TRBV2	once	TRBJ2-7	CASGKPGQGKNSYEQYF
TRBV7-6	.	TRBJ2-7	CASSPGGGGPYEQYF
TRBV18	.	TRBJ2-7	CASSILASEQYF
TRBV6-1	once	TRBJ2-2	CASSATLHTGELFF
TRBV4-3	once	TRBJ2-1	CASSQDRWTSGGHNEQFF
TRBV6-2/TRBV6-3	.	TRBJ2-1	CACRDRGYNEQFF
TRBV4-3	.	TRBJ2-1	CASSPTSIAGGLYNEQFF
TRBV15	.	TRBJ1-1	CATSSITVDTEAFF
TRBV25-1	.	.	CASSEYLVGEQYF
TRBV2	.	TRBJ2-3	CASKQFLAVSTDTQYF
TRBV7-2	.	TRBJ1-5	CASSLRPVSGSNQPQHF
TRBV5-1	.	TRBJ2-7	CASSPDRPVNNEQYF
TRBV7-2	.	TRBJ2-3	CASSFLAGGHPDTQYF
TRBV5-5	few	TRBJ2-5	CASSLVIGRQETQYF
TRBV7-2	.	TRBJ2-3	CASSQGLASPDTQYF
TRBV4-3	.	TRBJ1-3	CASSPGQGTGNTIYF
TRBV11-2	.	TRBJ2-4	CASSFSRQTPKNIQYF
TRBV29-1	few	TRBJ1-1	CSVAGIYTEAFF
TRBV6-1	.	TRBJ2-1	CARSGVNEQFF
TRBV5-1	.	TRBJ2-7	CASSSGTGRNEQYF
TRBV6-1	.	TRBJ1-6	CASTQQGYNSPLHF
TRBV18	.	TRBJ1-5	CASSPHGDQPQHF
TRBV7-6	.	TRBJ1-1	CASSTDRTNTEAFF
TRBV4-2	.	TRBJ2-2	CASSPRIGYTGELFF
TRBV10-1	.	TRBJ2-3	CASSEDGFADTQYF
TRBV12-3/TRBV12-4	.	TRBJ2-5	CASSSHYRQETQYF
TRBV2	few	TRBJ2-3	CASSEGLASTDTQYF
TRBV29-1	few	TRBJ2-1	CSGVRESYNEQFF
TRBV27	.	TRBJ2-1	CASSQGTGDGYEQFF